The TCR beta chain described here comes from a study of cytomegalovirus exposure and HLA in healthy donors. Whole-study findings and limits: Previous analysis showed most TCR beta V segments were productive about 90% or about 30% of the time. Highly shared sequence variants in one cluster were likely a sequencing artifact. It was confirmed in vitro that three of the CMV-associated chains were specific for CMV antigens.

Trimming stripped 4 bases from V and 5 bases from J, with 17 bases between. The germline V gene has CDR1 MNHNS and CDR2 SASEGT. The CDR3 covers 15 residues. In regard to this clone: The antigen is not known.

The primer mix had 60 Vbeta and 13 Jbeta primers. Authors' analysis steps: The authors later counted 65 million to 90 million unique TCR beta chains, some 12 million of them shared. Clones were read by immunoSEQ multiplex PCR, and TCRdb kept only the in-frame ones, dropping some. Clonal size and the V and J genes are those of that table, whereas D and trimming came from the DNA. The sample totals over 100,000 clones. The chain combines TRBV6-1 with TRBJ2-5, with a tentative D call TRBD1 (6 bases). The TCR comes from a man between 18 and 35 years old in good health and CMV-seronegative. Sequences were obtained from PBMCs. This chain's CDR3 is CASSAPVGAGETQYF. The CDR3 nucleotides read TGTGCCAGCAGTGCCCCCGTGGGGGCCGGGGAGACCCAGTACTTC.